The subject of this entry is one T cell receptor (beta chain). The data stem from a study of cytomegalovirus exposure and HLA in healthy donors. The germline V and J ends were trimmed by 6 bases and 11 bases, with 13 bases remaining between them. The CDR3 runs 11 residues. Germline V gives CDR1 MNHNY, CDR2 SVGAGI (reference sequence). It was the approximately 130-subject validation cohort, separate from the approximately 620-subject first cohort, to which the donors belonged. Method: immunoSEQ multiplex PCR; TCRdb's copy keeps in-frame clones and lacks some. The repertoire holds around 240,000 clones, with almost 90% as singletons.

Sequencing was done on a sample of PBMCs. The rearrangement links TRBV6-6 to TRBJ1-1, with D possibly matching TRBD1 (6 bases). This clonotype was obtained from a woman younger than 30 in good health and CMV-seronegative. DNA of the CDR3: TGTGCCAGCAGCAACAGGGCCAGCGCTTTCTTT. Translated: CASSNRASAFF.